Each of the 14 T cell receptor beta chains below was sequenced from the same sample in a study of T cells in Graves' hyperthyroidism and ophthalmopathy. Regions amplified from RNA transcripts were the TCR beta CDR3 regions. When the TCR CDR3 underwent first-round RT-PCR, the HTBI primer set was used. TCRdb re-called the multiplex PCR reads with MiXCR, one entry per CDR3 protein. Of some 440,000 distinct CDR3 sequences listed, around 14% are singletons. The sample comprised blood. These TCRs come from a young woman with Graves' hyperthyroidism.

In this sample, this clonotype turned up a few times. J is TRBJ2-3 and V is TRBV7-9; the match to TRBD2 covers 8 bases. J lost 9 bases, V lost 5 bases, and 13 bases had no gene match. Germline CDR1 and CDR2: SEHNR and FQNEAQ (reference sequence). The CDR3 has 15 amino acids. CDR3 coding DNA: TGTGCCAGCAGCGTACTAGCGGATAAAGGGGGAACGCAGTATTTT. It is translated as CASSVLADKGGTQYF.

This clonotype was detected ten times or more. The rearrangement joins TRBV12-3 or TRBV12-4 to TRBJ1-1; D gene ambiguous. CDR3 size: 12 residues. With 6 bases removed from V and 6 bases from J, the gap between germline ends came to 11 bases. The CDR3 DNA follows: TGTGCCAGCAGCCTAACTTGGGCTGAAGCTTTCTTT. It encodes CASSLTWAEAFF.

This clonotype has only a few counts. The rearrangement uses TRBV20-1 and TRBJ2-2, with TRBD1 identical over 7 bases. CDR1 and CDR2 from the germline V gene are DFQATT and SNEGSKA (reference sequence). The CDR3 has 15 residues. V trimming: 0 bases; J trimming: 5 bases; junction bases outside the gene matches: 6. This CDR3 is CSARDMAGGTGELFF. The CDR3 DNA reads TGCAGTGCTAGAGATATGGCAGGGGGAACCGGGGAGCTGTTTTTT.

V is TRBV4-1 and J is TRBJ2-3; 11 bases align to TRBD2. This CDR3 is 16 amino acids long. In germline, CDR1 is MGHRA, CDR2 YSYEKL. V was pared by 1 base and J by 4 bases, with 4 bases of the junction left unmatched. The CDR3 DNA reads as TGCGCCAGCAGCCAAGTAGCGGGAGGGCCCGCAGATACGCAGTATTTT. It is translated as CASSQVAGGPADTQYF.

This clonotype appeared many times. J is TRBJ2-1 and V is TRBV2, with 9 bases matching TRBD2. The V and J ends lost 5 bases and 8 bases, in that order; junction bases with no gene match: 7. Germline lookup yields CDR1 SNHLY and CDR2 FYNNEI. The length of the CDR3 is 14 residues. DNA for the CDR3: TGTGCCAGCAGTTGGCGGGGGGGAGGCTATGAGCAGTTCTTC. This encodes CASSWRGGGYEQFF.

This chain connects TRBV2 to TRBJ2-7; 10 bases fit TRBD2. The trim removed 6 bases at V and 3 bases at J, leaving 11 bases unmatched. Germline V gene data show CDR1 as SNHLY and CDR2 as FYNNEI. CDR3 length equals 16 residues. CDR3 DNA: TGTGCCAGCAGAGCCGGGACTAGCGACCGCCTCTACGAGCAGTACTTC. Translated: CASRAGTSDRLYEQYF.

This sequence joins TRBV5-1 and TRBJ2-7, with a weak D call TRBD1 (6 bases). The CDR3 covers 15 residues. Germline loops: CDR1 SGHRS, CDR2 YFSETQ. V lost 4 bases and J 3 bases, leaving 17 bases between the germline ends. CDR3 nucleotides: TGCGCCAGCAGCCAAGTCCAGGGGTTGGACTACGAGCAGTACTTC. It yields the protein CASSQVQGLDYEQYF.

In this sample, this clonotype turned up a few times. This rearrangement joins TRBV5-1 to TRBJ2-1; 14 bases fit TRBD2. The CDR3 totals 14 residues. The junction had 6 bases not matched to a gene; V was cut back by 8 bases and J by 8 bases. The germline V gene encodes CDR1 SGHRS and CDR2 YFSETQ. The CDR3 nucleotides are TGCGCCAGTGCCGGGACTAGCGGGAGCGATGAGCAGTTCTTC. Translating gives CASAGTSGSDEQFF.

This clonotype was counted at least ten times. The gene calls are TRBV15 and TRBJ2-1; the D is unclear. CDR1 is LNHNV and CDR2 is YYDKDF in the germline V gene (reference sequence). V lost 0 bases and J lost 8, with 17 bases in between. The CDR3 loop spans 16 amino acids. CDR3 bases: TGTGCCACCAGCAGAGATCTAGGGTTCAGGCGCGATGAGCAGTTCTTC. Translation: CATSRDLGFRRDEQFF.

This chain uses TRBV6-5 with TRBJ1-1; TRBD1 is a possible D gene (5 bases). The germline V gene has CDR1 MNHEY and CDR2 SVGAGI. This CDR3 is 14 amino acids long. V gave up 0 bases and J gave up 3 bases, with 8 bases separating them. The DNA of the CDR3 is TGTGCCAGCAGTTACTCCGACAGATACACTGAAGCTTTCTTT. It specifies CASSYSDRYTEAFF.

The chain uses TRBV6-2 or TRBV6-3 and TRBJ2-6; D not certain. Germline values: CDR1 MNHEY, CDR2 SVGEGT. V was pared by 6 bases and J by 4 bases, with 13 bases between. This CDR3 spans 15 amino acids. The CDR3 loop reads CASSPRDSGANVLTF. As DNA, the CDR3 is TGTGCCAGCAGCCCTAGAGACTCGGGGGCCAACGTCCTGACTTTC.

In the case of this clonotype: This may arise from a read error, as a much more abundant clone is one base away. V is TRBV2 and J is TRBJ1-5; D is ambiguous. CDR1 and CDR2 (germline): SNHLY, FYNNEI. V was trimmed by 8 bases and J by 0 bases, leaving 5 bases between them. This CDR3 is built from 12 residues. The CDR3 coding sequence is TGTGCCAGCGGTGTTAGCAATCAGCCCCAGCATTTT. Its protein product is CASGVSNQPQHF.

This clonotype was detected many times. J is TRBJ2-5 and V is TRBV20-1, with 7 bases fitting TRBD2. The CDR3 loop spans 12 amino acids. From germline, CDR1 is DFQATT and CDR2 SNEGSKA (reference sequence). The V and J ends lost 3 bases and 5 bases, in that order; junction bases with no gene match: 3. DNA of the CDR3: TGCAGTGCTAGTAGTAGCGGGGAGACCCAGTACTTC. As protein: CSASSSGETQYF.

The chain recombines TRBV4-1 with TRBJ1-1; perhaps TRBD1 as D (6 bases). The germline V gene encodes CDR1 MGHRA and CDR2 YSYEKL. Trimming took off 2 bases at V and 0 bases at J, with 19 bases between the two ends. This CDR3 spans 18 amino acids. CDR3 sequence reads: CASSQYWTANLMNTEAFF. CDR3 nucleotide sequence: TGCGCCAGCAGCCAATATTGGACAGCTAATCTCATGAACACTGAAGCTTTCTTT.